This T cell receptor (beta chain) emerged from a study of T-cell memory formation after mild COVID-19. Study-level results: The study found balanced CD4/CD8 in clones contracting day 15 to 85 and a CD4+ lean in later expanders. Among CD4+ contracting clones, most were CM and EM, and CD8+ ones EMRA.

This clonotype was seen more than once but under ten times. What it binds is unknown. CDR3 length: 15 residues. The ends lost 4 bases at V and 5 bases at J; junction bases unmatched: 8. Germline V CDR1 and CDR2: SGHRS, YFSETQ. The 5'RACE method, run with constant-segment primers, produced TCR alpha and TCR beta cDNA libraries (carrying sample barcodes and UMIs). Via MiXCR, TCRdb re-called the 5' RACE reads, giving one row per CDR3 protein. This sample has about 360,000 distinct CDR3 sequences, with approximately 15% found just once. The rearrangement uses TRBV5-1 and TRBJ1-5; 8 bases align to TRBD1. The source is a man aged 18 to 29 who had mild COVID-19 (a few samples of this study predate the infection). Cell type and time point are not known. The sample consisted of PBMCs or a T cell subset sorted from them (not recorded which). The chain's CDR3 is CASSLGQGPYQPQHF. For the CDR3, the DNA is TGCGCCAGCAGCCTAGGACAGGGACCCTATCAGCCCCAGCATTTT.